Below, 9 T cell receptor beta chains from the same sample are listed, as sequenced in a study of blood T cell repertoires in COVID-19. Sequenced by immunoSEQ multiplex PCR; TCRdb stores in-frame clones only, minus some. The sample gives approximately 100,000 clones, approximately 90% of which show up once; about 18% is in the top ten. The specimen sequenced was peripheral blood. The receptor source for this set is a human donor with acute or convalescent COVID-19. The donor label of this sample is uncertain.

The rearrangement links TRBV28 to TRBJ1-6, with D hard to call. V lost 6 bases and J 0 bases, leaving 15 bases between the germline ends. This CDR3 contains 17 residues. Germline V gene data show CDR1 as MDHEN and CDR2 as SYDVKM. CDR3 protein: CASRTSRRGSYNSPLHF. DNA of the CDR3: TGTGCCAGCAGAACAAGCCGACGGGGCTCCTATAATTCACCCCTCCACTTT.

The rearrangement joins TRBV12-3 or TRBV12-4 to TRBJ2-7; no firm D call. V was pared by 4 bases and J by 7 bases, with 14 bases between. This CDR3 comprises 13 residues. CDR3 in amino acids: CASSSIWSWEQYF. The CDR3 DNA follows: TGTGCCAGCAGTTCAATCTGGAGCTGGGAGCAGTACTTC.

The CDR3 sequence: CASSLVGQGFSPLHF. DNA of the CDR3: TGTGCCAGCAGCTTAGTGGGACAGGGATTTTCACCCCTCCACTTT. The genes are TRBV7-2 and TRBJ1-6, with 9 bases identical to TRBD1. J gave up 9 bases and V 1 base, and 4 bases lay outside the gene matches. The CDR3 is 15 amino acids. Germline CDR1 and CDR2: SGHTA and FQGNSA. Complete variable domain (other parts from reference TRBV7-2 and TRBJ1-6): GAGVSQSPSNKVTEKGKDVELRCDPISGHTALYWYRQSLGQGLEFLIYFQGNSAPDKSGLPSDRFSAERTGGSVSTLTIQRTQQEDSAVYLCASSLVGQGFSPLHFGNGTRLTVT.

CDR3 amino acids: CASSPRTGLNTEAFF. The CDR3 DNA reads TGTGCCAGCAGCCCCAGGACAGGTCTGAACACTGAAGCTTTCTTT. V usage is TRBV7-9 and J usage is TRBJ1-1; 7 bases match TRBD1. CDR3 length: 15 residues. V was pared by 5 bases and J by 0 bases, with 6 bases of the junction left unmatched. The germline gives CDR1 SEHNR, CDR2 FQNEAQ (reference sequence).

This rearrangement joins TRBV27 to TRBJ1-1, with D possibly being TRBD1 (5 bases). The CDR3 consists of 15 residues. CDR1 and CDR2 (germline): MNHEY, SMNVEV (reference sequence). V lost 3 bases to trimming and J lost 4 bases, with 15 bases between them. The CDR3 DNA follows: TGTGCCAGCAGTTTGACAGCTGGCGCGAGCACTGAAGCTTTCTTT. Protein: CASSLTAGASTEAFF.

V gene TRBV6-2 or TRBV6-3 combines with J gene TRBJ2-7, with D tentatively TRBD1 (6 bases). Per germline, CDR1 MNHEY and CDR2 SVGEGT. With 2 bases removed from V and 2 bases from J, the gap between germline ends came to 10 bases. The CDR3 runs to 14 residues. CDR3 bases: TGTGCCAGCAGTTACGAGGCAGGGGCCTACGAGCAGTACTTC. Translating gives CASSYEAGAYEQYF.

This rearrangement joins TRBV18 to TRBJ1-5; 10 bases are a match to TRBD1. The CDR3 consists of 18 residues. Germline trimming cut 6 bases from V and 6 bases from J; bases unmatched to any gene: 17. Germline V gene sequence: CDR1 KGHSH, CDR2 LQKENI. CDR3: CASSPLLERQGAGQPQHF. The CDR3, as DNA: TGTGCCAGCTCCCCTTTACTCGAAAGACAGGGGGCGGGTCAGCCCCAGCATTTT.

The chain uses TRBV6-6 and TRBJ1-2; TRBD1 matches at 11 bases. The CDR3 length is 19 residues. Germline CDR1 and CDR2: MNHNY and SVGAGI (reference sequence). V lost 5 bases, J lost 2 bases, and 16 bases stayed unmatched. The CDR3 is CASSPWTGGAPGPNYGYTF. CDR3 DNA: TGTGCCAGCAGTCCGTGGACAGGGGGCGCACCCGGCCCCAACTATGGCTACACCTTC.

This rearrangement joins TRBV5-1 to TRBJ2-7; TRBD1 agrees at 11 bases. V lost 4 bases to trimming and J lost 3 bases; unmatched junction nucleotides: 9. Germline lookup yields CDR1 SGHRS and CDR2 YFSETQ. The CDR3 length is 16 residues. The CDR3 nucleotides are TGCGCCAGCAGCCGGGATCCCGGGACAGGGGGCTACGAGCAGTACTTC. Residues: CASSRDPGTGGYEQYF.